The 5 T cell receptor beta chains below come from one sample, sequenced in a study of control samples from healthy donors and cancer patients. TCRdb's table, derived via immunoSEQ multiplex PCR, lists solely in-frame clones and lacks some. The sample carries about 180,000 clones, about 92% recorded once. The material sequenced was blood. The receptors originated from a man between 25 and 39 years old in good health.

This clone was recorded only once. The V call is TRBV28, the J call TRBJ2-1; 9 positions agree with TRBD2. CDR1 and CDR2 from the germline V gene are MDHEN and SYDVKM. J gave up 1 base and V 7 bases, and 8 bases lay outside the gene matches. The CDR3 consists of 16 residues. CDR3 bases: TGTGCCAGCACCCAATATAGCGGGAGTTCCTACAATGAGCAGTTCTTC. It specifies CASTQYSGSSYNEQFF.

The chain recombines TRBV18 with TRBJ1-2, with D unresolved. Germline CDR1 reads KGHSH; CDR2 reads LQKENI. V was trimmed by 2 bases and J by 4 bases, leaving 17 bases between them. CDR3 size: 16 residues. DNA for the CDR3: TGTGCCAGCTCACCAACTCCGGGCCGCGGAGGCTATGGCTACACCTTC. Translation gives CASSPTPGRGGYGYTF.

This chain connects TRBV18 to TRBJ1-3; the D is unclear. V was shortened by 8 bases and J by 0 bases, with 14 bases between the two germline ends. CDR1 is KGHSH, CDR2 LQKENI, per germline. CDR3 length: 15 residues. The CDR3 loop reads CASDPATGSGNTIYF. CDR3 nucleotides: TGTGCCAGCGATCCTGCGACGGGCTCTGGAAACACCATATATTTT.

This chain links TRBV6-5 with TRBJ1-1; D is possibly TRBD1 (6 bases). V shed 2 bases and J shed 4 bases, with 14 bases lying between them. CDR1 is MNHEY and CDR2 is SVGAGI in the germline V gene. The CDR3 is 15 amino acids. The CDR3 loop reads CASSYGQQGGTEAFF. The CDR3 nucleotides read TGTGCCAGCAGTTACGGTCAACAGGGAGGCACTGAAGCTTTCTTT.

The rearrangement links TRBV25-1 to TRBJ2-5; TRBD1 aligns across 7 bases. CDR3 size: 15 residues. Unmatched junction bases numbered 7, after V lost 4 bases and J lost 2 bases. Germline V gene data show CDR1 as MGHDK and CDR2 as SYGVNS. The CDR3 DNA follows: TGTGCCAGCAGTGGCGTAGGGGGCCGTCAAGAGACCCAGTACTTC. It specifies CASSGVGGRQETQYF. The full variable domain, rest sourced from reference TRBV25-1 and TRBJ2-5, is EADIYQTPRYLVIGTGKKITLECSQTMGHDKMYWYQQDPGMELHLIHYSYGVNSTEKGDLSSESTVSRIRTEHFPLTLESARPSHTSQYLCASSGVGGRQETQYFGPGTRLLVL.